The 22 T cell receptor beta chains given below trace back to one sample, sequenced in a study of blood T cell repertoires in COVID-19 (dated by TCRdb to 2020 to 2022). Library prep was done by the immunoSEQ multiplex PCR assay. Sourced from immuneACCESS, this table was stored by TCRdb with only in-frame sequences that have V and J called. A share of the clones is absent; for the studies checked, an unresolved V gene accounts for under half, and the remainder has no known explanation. Present in this sample are 130,000 or so clones, 60% to 80% of which were seen just once. Of the sample, 1.9% is held by the ten largest clones. Sequenced input: peripheral blood. The source is a woman in her seventies with acute or convalescent COVID-19.

This clone was picked up one time. This chain connects TRBV28 to TRBJ2-5; 10 nucleotides line up with TRBD2. CDR3 length: 16 residues. Germline lookup yields CDR1 MDHEN and CDR2 SYDVKM. Trimming cost V 3 bases and J 7 bases; bases outside gene matches: 11. The CDR3 is CASSFPLAGIQGTQYF. The CDR3 DNA reads TGTGCCAGCAGTTTCCCACTAGCGGGAATTCAGGGGACCCAGTACTTC.

The DNA for the CDR3 is TGTGCCAGCAGCGGGCTGTCCGGGGAGCTGTTTTTT. The encoded protein is CASSGLSGELFF. The J gene is TRBJ2-2, the V gene TRBV5-5; D is uncertain. The CDR3 loop spans 12 amino acids. V lost 4 bases and J 6 bases, leaving 7 bases between the germline ends. Per the germline V gene, CDR1 is SGHKS and CDR2 is YYEKEE (reference sequence).

This chain connects TRBV12-3 or TRBV12-4 to TRBJ1-2, with TRBD1 as a possible D gene (5 bases). Trimming removed 5 bases from V and 7 bases from J, with 11 bases in between. The CDR3 extends over 12 amino acids. The CDR3 nucleotides are TGTGCCAGCAGTCTTCCCCAGGGTGGCTACACCTTC. It translates to CASSLPQGGYTF.

The V call is TRBV5-1, the J call TRBJ2-1; 10 bases map to TRBD2. Germline loops: CDR1 SGHRS, CDR2 YFSETQ. This CDR3 region has 16 residues. V dropped 4 bases and J dropped 6; count of bases not matched to a gene: 10. The CDR3 coding sequence is TGCGCCAGCAGCCCAAGTACTAGCGGGATGATCAATGAGCAGTTCTTC. Its protein product is CASSPSTSGMINEQFF.

The genes are TRBV5-6 and TRBJ2-7; D remains ambiguous. V was clipped by 2 bases and J by 3 bases, with 3 bases between them. CDR3 length: 11 residues. CDR1 and CDR2 (germline): SGHDT, YYEEEE. The CDR3 protein is CASSFSYEQYF. CDR3 sequence (DNA): TGTGCCAGCAGCTTTAGCTACGAGCAGTACTTC.

This clone has a single count. The chain is built from TRBV18 and TRBJ2-2; TRBD1 might be the D (6 bases). The CDR3 length is 15 residues. Germline V CDR1 and CDR2: KGHSH, LQKENI. The germline V and J ends were trimmed by 7 bases and 0 bases, with 12 bases remaining between them. The CDR3 reads CASFKGGSNTGELFF. The CDR3 nucleotides are TGTGCCAGCTTCAAAGGGGGTTCGAACACCGGGGAGCTGTTTTTT. Combining the CDR3 with reference TRBV18 and TRBJ2-2 gives the whole variable domain NAGVMQNPRHLVRRRGQEARLRCSPMKGHSHVYWYRQLPEEGLKFMVYLQKENIIDESGMPKERFSAEFPKEGPSILRIQQVVRGDSAAYFCASFKGGSNTGELFFGEGSRLTVL.

Only a few counts were recorded for this clone. The chain couples TRBV2 to TRBJ1-5, with D maybe TRBD1 (5 bases). The CDR3 length is 15 residues. Trimming removed 4 bases at V and 1 base at J, with 11 bases between. Germline lookup yields CDR1 SNHLY and CDR2 FYNNEI. In DNA form, the CDR3 reads TGTGCCAGCAGTGCTTTGGGGCAGAGCAATCAGCCCCAGCATTTT. As protein: CASSALGQSNQPQHF.

The genes are TRBV11-2 and TRBJ1-5; 10 bases agree with TRBD1. This CDR3 has 15 amino acids. V dropped 5 bases and J dropped 2; count of bases not matched to a gene: 3. Looked up from germline, CDR1 is SGHAT and CDR2 is FQNNGV. Here the CDR3 DNA reads TGTGCCAGCAGCCCCGGGACAGGGGGCAATCAGCCCCAGCATTTT. Its translation is CASSPGTGGNQPQHF.

V usage is TRBV7-6 and J usage is TRBJ2-7, with 8 positions matching TRBD1. The CDR3 has 15 amino acids. Per germline, CDR1 SGHVS and CDR2 FNYEAQ. The V segment lost 1 base and the J segment 0 bases; nucleotides outside the gene matches: 2. CDR3 region: CASSLGQGFSYEQYF. The CDR3 DNA reads TGTGCCAGCAGCTTAGGACAGGGGTTCTCCTACGAGCAGTACTTC.

The V and J genes are TRBV9 and TRBJ2-3, with 11 bases that match TRBD2. With 2 bases clipped from V and 3 bases from J, the junction kept 5 bases outside the gene matches. Germline V gene lookup returns CDR1 SGDLS and CDR2 YYNGEE. The CDR3 runs 16 residues. The CDR3 DNA is TGTGCCAGCAGCGTGTTAGCGGGAGGGCCTACAGATACGCAGTATTTT. Translation gives CASSVLAGGPTDTQYF.

This clone showed up just a few times. Additional DNA sequences in this sample encode the identical CDR3. The chain couples TRBV4-1 to TRBJ1-5; D may be TRBD1 (5 bases). CDR3 length equals 15 residues. Germline CDR1 MGHRA, CDR2 YSYEKL. The germline V and J ends were trimmed by 1 base and 1 base, with 8 bases remaining between them. CDR3 coding DNA: TGCGCCAGCAGCCAAGTCCCAGGGAGCAATCAGCCCCAGCATTTT. Translation gives CASSQVPGSNQPQHF.

The chain uses TRBV5-1 and TRBJ2-7; 14 positions match TRBD2. Germline CDR1 and CDR2: SGHRS and YFSETQ. V gave up 2 bases and J gave up 3 bases; unmatched junction bases: 10. The CDR3 extends over 18 amino acids. Here the CDR3 DNA reads TGCGCCAGCAGCTTTTCCCCCCCTGGGACTAGCGGGAGCTACGAGCAGTACTTC. Its translation: CASSFSPPGTSGSYEQYF.

The chain joins TRBV7-2 to TRBJ2-2; 11 nucleotides agree with TRBD2. Germline V lookup: CDR1 SGHTA, CDR2 FQGNSA. CDR3 length equals 16 residues. The V gene end was trimmed by 5 bases and the J gene end by 4 bases; junction bases not matched to a gene: 6. The CDR3 spells CASSPLAGAVTGELFF. For the CDR3, the DNA is TGTGCCAGCAGCCCACTAGCGGGGGCCGTCACCGGGGAGCTGTTTTTT.

The chain links TRBV27 to TRBJ1-5, with D possibly TRBD1 on 5 matching bases. CDR1 is MNHEY and CDR2 is SMNVEV in the germline V gene (reference sequence). Between the trimmed V and J ends, which lost 3 bases and 6 bases, there was a span of 12 bases. CDR3 length: 14 amino acids. The CDR3 nucleotides are TGTGCCAGCAGTTTTAGGCCAGGGCGTCAGCCCCAGCATTTT. It translates to CASSFRPGRQPQHF.

The genes are TRBV7-9 and TRBJ1-2; D unclear. Germline V CDR1 and CDR2: SEHNR, FQNEAQ (reference sequence). V was trimmed by 5 bases and J by 8 bases, leaving 18 bases between them. CDR3 size: 14 residues. The CDR3 reads CASSRATFMGGYTF. Here the CDR3 DNA reads TGTGCCAGCAGCAGGGCCACCTTCATGGGCGGCTACACCTTC.

The chain is built from TRBV30 and TRBJ1-1; D remains ambiguous. The CDR3 is 12 amino acids. Germline V CDR1 and CDR2: GTSNPN, SVGIG (reference sequence). Trimming shortened V by 4 bases and J by 1 base, and 7 bases separated the two germline ends. CDR3 in DNA: TGTGCCTGGACATTCAAGAACACTGAAGCTTTCTTT. Protein sequence: CAWTFKNTEAFF.

The chain carries TRBV29-1 and TRBJ1-1; D is uncertain. CDR3 length equals 13 residues. Germline assignment: CDR1 SQVTM and CDR2 ANQGSEA. Trimming removed 0 bases at V and 1 base at J, with 6 bases between. CDR3 sequence (DNA): TGCAGCGTTGAAGATAGCGGGAACACTGAAGCTTTCTTT. Its translation: CSVEDSGNTEAFF.

This clone was detected only once. The rearrangement joins TRBV21-1 to TRBJ1-1; TRBD1, as called in the table, went unchecked against the DNA. TRBV21-1 is shown as a pseudogene. This CDR3 contains 14 residues. The chain's CDR3 is CASSADRGNTEAFF. As DNA, the CDR3 is TGTGCCAGCAGCGCGGACAGGGGTAACACTGAAGCTTTCTTT.

V is TRBV5-1 and J is TRBJ2-1; 12 bases line up with TRBD2. With V trimmed by 7 bases and J by 6 bases, 2 bases remained unmatched. The germline V gene has CDR1 SGHRS and CDR2 YFSETQ. The CDR3 spans 13 residues. The CDR3 here is CASGLAGTNEQFF. The DNA for the CDR3 is TGCGCCAGCGGACTAGCGGGGACCAATGAGCAGTTCTTC.

V usage is TRBV19 and J usage is TRBJ1-2, with D unresolved. Germline V CDR1 and CDR2: LNHDA, SQIVND (reference sequence). CDR3 length: 17 amino acids. V was pared by 0 bases and J by 5 bases, with 19 bases between. CDR3 DNA: TGTGCCAGTAGTATAGATCGCTCTGCAGGAACGAGATATGGCTACACCTTC. It encodes CASSIDRSAGTRYGYTF.

There are a few counts of this clone. J is TRBJ2-7 and V is TRBV10-1; 8 bases fit TRBD1. Germline CDR1 reads WNHNN; CDR2 reads SYGVQD (reference sequence). CDR3 length equals 13 residues. V gave up 4 bases and J gave up 6 bases; unmatched junction bases: 5. This chain's CDR3 is CASSGTGSGEQYF. DNA of the CDR3: TGCGCCAGCAGTGGGACAGGGTCTGGCGAGCAGTACTTC.

The chain couples TRBV11-2 to TRBJ1-5; D is ambiguous. Between the trimmed V and J ends, which lost 4 bases and 9 bases, there was a span of 13 bases. Germline CDR1 and CDR2: SGHAT and FQNNGV. This CDR3 has 13 amino acids. The CDR3 reads CASSYGSDLPQHF. CDR3 coding DNA: TGTGCCAGCAGCTACGGGTCCGATTTGCCCCAGCATTTT.